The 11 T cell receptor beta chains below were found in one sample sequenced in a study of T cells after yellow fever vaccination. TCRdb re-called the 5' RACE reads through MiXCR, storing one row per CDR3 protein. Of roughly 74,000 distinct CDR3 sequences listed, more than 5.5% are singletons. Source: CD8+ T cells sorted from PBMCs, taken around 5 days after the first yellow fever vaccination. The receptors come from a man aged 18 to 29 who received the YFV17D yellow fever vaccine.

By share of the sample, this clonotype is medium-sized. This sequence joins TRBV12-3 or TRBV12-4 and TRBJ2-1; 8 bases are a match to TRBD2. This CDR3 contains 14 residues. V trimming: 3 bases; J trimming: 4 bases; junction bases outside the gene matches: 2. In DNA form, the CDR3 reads TGTGCCAGCAGTTTGGGCGGGGGGTACAATGAGCAGTTCTTC. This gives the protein CASSLGGGYNEQFF.

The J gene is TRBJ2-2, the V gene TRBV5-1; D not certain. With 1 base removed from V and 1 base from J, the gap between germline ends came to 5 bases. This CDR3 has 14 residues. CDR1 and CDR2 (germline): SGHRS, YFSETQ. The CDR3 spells CASSLIRNTGELFF. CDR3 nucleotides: TGCGCCAGCAGCTTGATAAGGAACACCGGGGAGCTGTTTTTT. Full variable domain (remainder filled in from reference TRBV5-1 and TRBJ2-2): KAGVTQTPRYLIKTRGQQVTLSCSPISGHRSVSWYQQTPGQGLQFLFEYFSETQRNKGNFPGRFSGRQFSNSRSEMNVSTLELGDSALYLCASSLIRNTGELFFGEGSRLTVL.

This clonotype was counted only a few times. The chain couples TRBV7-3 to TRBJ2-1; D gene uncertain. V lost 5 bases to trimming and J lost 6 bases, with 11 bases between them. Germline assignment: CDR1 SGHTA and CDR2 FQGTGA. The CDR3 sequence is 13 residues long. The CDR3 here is CASSPLGVNEQFF. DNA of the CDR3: TGTGCCAGCAGCCCCCTTGGGGTCAATGAGCAGTTCTTC.

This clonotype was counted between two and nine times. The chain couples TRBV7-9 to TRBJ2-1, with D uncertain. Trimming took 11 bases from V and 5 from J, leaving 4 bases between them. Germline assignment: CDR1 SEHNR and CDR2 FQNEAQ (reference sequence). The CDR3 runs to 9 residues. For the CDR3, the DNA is TGTGCCGTACACAATGAGCAGTTCTTC. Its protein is CAVHNEQFF.

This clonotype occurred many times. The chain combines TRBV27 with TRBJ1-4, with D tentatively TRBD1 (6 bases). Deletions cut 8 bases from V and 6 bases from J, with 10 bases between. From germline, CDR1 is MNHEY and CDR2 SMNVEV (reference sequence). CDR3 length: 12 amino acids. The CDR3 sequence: CASGGEDEKLFF. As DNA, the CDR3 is TGTGCCAGCGGGGGCGAAGATGAAAAACTGTTTTTT.

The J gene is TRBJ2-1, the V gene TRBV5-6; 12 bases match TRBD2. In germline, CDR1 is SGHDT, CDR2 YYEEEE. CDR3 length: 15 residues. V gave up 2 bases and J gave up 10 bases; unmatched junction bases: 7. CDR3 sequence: CASSFGTSGREEQFF. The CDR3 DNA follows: TGTGCCAGCAGCTTCGGGACTAGCGGGCGGGAGGAGCAGTTCTTC.

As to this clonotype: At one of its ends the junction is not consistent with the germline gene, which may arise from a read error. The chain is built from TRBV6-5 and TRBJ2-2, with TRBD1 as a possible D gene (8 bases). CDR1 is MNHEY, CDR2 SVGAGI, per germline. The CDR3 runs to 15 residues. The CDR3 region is CASSYLQGGAGELVF. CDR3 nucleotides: TGTGCCAGCAGTTACCTACAGGGGGGGGCCGGGGAGCTGGTTTTT.

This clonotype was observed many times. The CDR3 spells CASSHLTSGGGQETQYF. The CDR3 coding sequence is TGCGCCAGCAGCCACTTAACTAGCGGGGGGGGACAAGAGACCCAGTACTTC. The chain recombines TRBV4-3 with TRBJ2-5; TRBD2 matches at 13 bases. J was trimmed by 2 bases and V by 3 bases; bases with no gene match: 6. The CDR3 spans 17 residues. Germline lookup yields CDR1 LGHNA and CDR2 YSLEER.

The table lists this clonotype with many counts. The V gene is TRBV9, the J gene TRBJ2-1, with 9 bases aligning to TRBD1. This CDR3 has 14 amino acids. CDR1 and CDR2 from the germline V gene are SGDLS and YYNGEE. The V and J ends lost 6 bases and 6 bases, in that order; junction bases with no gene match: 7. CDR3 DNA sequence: TGTGCCAGCACGACAGGGGGGGCTACCAATGAGCAGTTCTTC. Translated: CASTTGGATNEQFF.

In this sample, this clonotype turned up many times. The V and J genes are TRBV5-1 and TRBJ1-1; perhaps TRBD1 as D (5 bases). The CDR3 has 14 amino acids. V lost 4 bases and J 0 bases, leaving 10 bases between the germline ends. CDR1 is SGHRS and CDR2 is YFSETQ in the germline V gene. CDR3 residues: CASSPRTLNTEAFF. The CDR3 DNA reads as TGCGCCAGCAGCCCTAGGACACTGAACACTGAAGCTTTCTTT.

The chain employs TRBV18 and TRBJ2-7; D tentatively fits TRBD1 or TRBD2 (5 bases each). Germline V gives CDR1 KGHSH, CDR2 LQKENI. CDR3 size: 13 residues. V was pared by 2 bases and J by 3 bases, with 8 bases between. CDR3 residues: CASSPGAGYEQYF. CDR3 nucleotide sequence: TGTGCCAGCTCACCAGGGGCGGGCTACGAGCAGTACTTC.